The 16 T cell receptor beta chains below were found in one sample sequenced in a study of blood T cell repertoires in COVID-19 (dated by TCRdb to 2020 to 2022). The library was made by the immunoSEQ multiplex PCR assay. Not all clones reach the TCRdb copy of this immuneACCESS table, which keeps in-frame sequences only. Checked studies attribute under half of the gap to unresolved V genes and leave the rest unexplained. Here the sample has tens of thousands of clones; 80% to 90% occur a single time. About 5% of the sample lies in the top ten. The material sequenced was peripheral blood. The origin of the receptors is a woman between 70 and 85 years old with active COVID-19.

The V gene is TRBV7-2, the J gene TRBJ1-2; D perhaps matches TRBD1 (6 bases). Germline CDR1 and CDR2: SGHTA and FQGNSA. The CDR3 consists of 13 residues. Trimming took 6 bases from V and 2 from J, leaving 10 bases between them. The CDR3 DNA follows: TGTGCCAGCAGTTTCGACAGGAACTATGGCTACACCTTC. As protein: CASSFDRNYGYTF.

DNA of the CDR3: TGTGCCAGCAGCCCCCGAGTAGCGGGGGAGGGGGATACGCAGTATTTT. It yields the protein CASSPRVAGEGDTQYF. V is TRBV6-2 or TRBV6-3 and J is TRBJ2-3, with 9 nucleotides matching TRBD2. With 6 bases clipped from V and 6 bases from J, the junction kept 13 bases outside the gene matches. This CDR3 spans 16 amino acids. CDR1 is MNHEY, CDR2 SVGEGT, per germline.

The rearrangement joins TRBV4-3 to TRBJ2-3; the match to TRBD2 covers 9 bases. With 2 bases clipped from V and 1 base from J, the junction kept 1 base outside the gene matches. This CDR3 region has 15 residues. Per the germline V gene, CDR1 is LGHNA and CDR2 is YSLEER. This CDR3 is CASSQRGGGTDTQYF. The CDR3 DNA reads TGCGCCAGCAGCCAACGCGGGGGGGGCACAGATACGCAGTATTTT.

The chain carries TRBV28 and TRBJ1-1; a weak D match, TRBD1 (5 bases). This CDR3 has 14 amino acids. Looked up from germline, CDR1 is MDHEN and CDR2 is SYDVKM. V dropped 2 bases and J dropped 6 bases, with 13 bases sitting between them. The CDR3 here is CASSLGGDFPEAFF. CDR3 nucleotides: TGTGCCAGCAGTTTAGGGGGGGACTTCCCTGAAGCTTTCTTT.

The rearrangement links TRBV11-1 to TRBJ2-3, with TRBD2 identical over 10 bases. The CDR3 totals 16 residues. V was clipped by 5 bases and J by 8 bases; unmatched bases: 13. Germline lookup yields CDR1 SGHAT and CDR2 FQDESV (reference sequence). The CDR3 here is CASSSRLSSGGGTQYF. CDR3 coding DNA: TGTGCCAGCAGCAGTAGGCTGTCTAGCGGGGGAGGTACGCAGTATTTT.

There are a few counts of this clone. This sequence joins TRBV5-4 and TRBJ1-2, with D perhaps matching TRBD1 (6 bases). The CDR3 spans 15 residues. The V gene lost 3 bases and the J gene lost 6 bases, with 18 bases spanning the gap. CDR1 SGHNT and CDR2 YYREEE come from the germline V gene (reference sequence). The DNA of the CDR3 is TGTGCCAGCAGCTCCCACCAGTGGGAGGGGGATGGCTACACCTTC. Its protein product is CASSSHQWEGDGYTF.

The chain links TRBV7-3 to TRBJ2-5; D is undetermined. V was trimmed by 5 bases and J by 3 bases, leaving 10 bases between them. The length of the CDR3 is 13 residues. The V gene's germline CDR1 is SGHTA and CDR2 FQGTGA. CDR3 amino acids: CASSRGEKETQYF. The CDR3 DNA is TGTGCCAGCAGCCGCGGAGAAAAAGAGACCCAGTACTTC.

The chain uses TRBV28 and TRBJ2-3; 9 nucleotides line up with TRBD2. Losses at the gene ends were 7 bases for V and 7 bases for J; bases not matched to a gene: 12. Germline assignment: CDR1 MDHEN and CDR2 SYDVKM. This CDR3 is built from 15 residues. CDR3 sequence: CASTLLASGVYTQYF. The CDR3 DNA follows: TGTGCCAGCACCCTGCTGGCTAGCGGGGTATATACGCAGTATTTT.

CDR3: CASSPRGKDIQYF. The CDR3 DNA is TGTGCCAGCTCACCCAGGGGGAAGGACATTCAGTACTTC. V usage is TRBV18 and J usage is TRBJ2-4; 7 positions agree with TRBD1. CDR3 length equals 13 residues. CDR1 and CDR2 from the germline V gene are KGHSH and LQKENI. Trimming at V came to 3 bases and at J to 8 bases, leaving 4 bases not matched to a gene.

The chain recombines TRBV19 with TRBJ1-1; tentatively, D is TRBD1 (5 bases). The CDR3 spans 12 residues. The V gene's germline CDR1 is LNHDA and CDR2 SQIVND (reference sequence). V lost 8 bases and J 5 bases, leaving 12 bases between the germline ends. As DNA, the CDR3 is TGTGCCAGTGGGTATGGGGCGACTGAAGCTTTCTTT. Its translation: CASGYGATEAFF.

V usage is TRBV4-2 and J usage is TRBJ2-6; D remains unclear. Trimming left V 1 base short and J 2 bases short, with 6 bases between. Germline CDR1 LGHNA, CDR2 YNFKEQ. The CDR3 covers 15 residues. The CDR3 spells CASSQGGTGANVLTF. Here the CDR3 DNA reads TGTGCCAGCAGCCAAGGAGGTACTGGGGCCAACGTCCTGACTTTC.

The V gene is TRBV6-5, the J gene TRBJ2-1; D ambiguous. The germline V gene has CDR1 MNHEY and CDR2 SVGAGI. With 2 bases removed from V and 6 bases from J, the gap between germline ends came to 11 bases. The CDR3 contains 14 residues. CDR3 nucleotide sequence: TGTGCCAGCAGTTACGTTGCGGCGAGCAATGAGCAGTTCTTC. This translates into CASSYVAASNEQFF.

The V gene is TRBV3-1 (or the pseudogene TRBV3-2), the J gene TRBJ1-1; D is unresolved. Germline assignment: CDR1 LGHDT and CDR2 YNNKEL (reference sequence). The CDR3 sequence is 15 residues long. Trimming stripped 0 bases from V and 4 bases from J, with 12 bases between. In DNA form, the CDR3 reads TGTGCCAGCAGCCAAGACTGGGGAGGGAGCACTGAAGCTTTCTTT. Residues: CASSQDWGGSTEAFF.

This chain uses TRBV19 with TRBJ1-5; 7 bases are a match to TRBD1. V lost 8 bases, J lost 4 bases, and 8 bases stayed unmatched. The V gene's germline CDR1 is LNHDA and CDR2 SQIVND (reference sequence). The length of the CDR3 is 14 residues. This chain's CDR3 is CASGAGQPNQPQHF. As DNA, the CDR3 is TGTGCCAGTGGGGCGGGACAGCCAAATCAGCCCCAGCATTTT. Using reference TRBV19 and TRBJ1-5 for the parts outside the CDR3, the full variable domain is DGGITQSPKYLFRKEGQNVTLSCEQNLNHDAMYWYRQDPGQGLRLIYYSQIVNDFQKGDIAEGYSVSREKKESFPLTVTSAQKNPTAFYLCASGAGQPNQPQHFGDGTRLSIL.

This chain connects TRBV5-4 to TRBJ2-7; D gene uncertain. The CDR3 has 15 amino acids. The germline V gene encodes CDR1 SGHNT and CDR2 YYREEE (reference sequence). The V end lost 2 bases, the J end lost 2 bases, and 14 bases lay between the germline ends. CDR3 DNA sequence: TGTGCCAGCAGCTTTGCCGATACGAGAGCCTACGAGCAGTACTTC. Translated, it gives CASSFADTRAYEQYF.

V is TRBV28 and J is TRBJ1-4; D is unresolved. Germline CDR1 reads MDHEN; CDR2 reads SYDVKM. The CDR3 sequence is 14 residues long. Between the trimmed V and J ends, which lost 4 bases and 2 bases, there was a span of 8 bases. The chain's CDR3 is CASSSVNTNEKLFF. The CDR3 nucleotides are TGTGCCAGCAGTTCGGTGAACACTAATGAAAAACTGTTTTTT. Supplemented by reference TRBV28 and TRBJ1-4, the full variable domain reads DVKVTQSSRYLVKRTGEKVFLECVQDMDHENMFWYRQDPGLGLRLIYFSYDVKMKEKGDIPEGYSVSREKKERFSLILESASTNQTSMYLCASSSVNTNEKLFFGSGTQLSVL.